The 22 T cell receptor beta chains presented below share a single source sample, sequenced in a study of cytomegalovirus exposure and HLA in healthy donors (dated by TCRdb to about 2017). The protocol used for the library was the immunoSEQ multiplex PCR assay. A mixture of 60 forward primers for TCR Vbeta segments and 13 reverse primers for TCR Jbeta segments was used in the multiplex PCR. TCRdb carries this immuneACCESS record with in-frame sequences only. Its versions omit some clonotypes, under half of them owing to an unresolved V gene in the studies checked, with the rest unexplained. Recorded for this sample are 150,000 to 200,000 clones; 70% to 90% of them occurred a single time. The ten most abundant clones make up less than 2.5% of the sample. Sample: PBMCs. The receptors were sampled from a woman aged 50 to 60 in good health and CMV-seronegative.

The CDR3: CASSDGGWSTDTQYF. In DNA form, the CDR3 reads TGTGCCAGCAGTGATGGGGGGTGGAGCACAGATACGCAGTATTTT. This sequence joins TRBV6-1 and TRBJ2-3; a possible D gene is TRBD2 (6 bases). The ends were cut back, 3 bases at V and 0 bases at J, with 10 bases in the middle. This CDR3 comprises 15 residues. From germline, CDR1 is MNHNS and CDR2 SASEGT.

The CDR3 nucleotides read TGCGCCAGCAGCTCTACTGGCGAGCAGTACTTC. This sequence encodes CASSSTGEQYF. The V and J genes are TRBV5-1 and TRBJ2-7; no firm D call. Trimming removed 3 bases at V and 6 bases at J, with 7 bases between. Germline values: CDR1 SGHRS, CDR2 YFSETQ. The CDR3 has 11 residues. The whole variable domain, filled in from reference TRBV5-1 and TRBJ2-7, reads KAGVTQTPRYLIKTRGQQVTLSCSPISGHRSVSWYQQTPGQGLQFLFEYFSETQRNKGNFPGRFSGRQFSNSRSEMNVSTLELGDSALYLCASSSTGEQYFGPGTRLTVT.

The J gene is TRBJ1-1, the V gene TRBV9; D remains ambiguous. The V and J ends lost 4 bases and 2 bases respectively, with 33 bases between them. The CDR3 has 21 residues. Germline V CDR1 and CDR2: SGDLS, YYNGEE. CDR3 DNA: TGTGCCAGCAGCCCCGAGGGAGGACGGCCCTTAAATCTCACCTTTAACACTGAAGCTTTCTTT. Protein sequence: CASSPEGGRPLNLTFNTEAFF.

This clone showed up just once. The rearrangement uses TRBV27 and TRBJ2-6, with TRBD1 matching 10 bases. J was trimmed by 0 bases and V by 6 bases; bases with no gene match: 5. Germline CDR1 is MNHEY and CDR2 is SMNVEV (reference sequence). The CDR3 totals 17 residues. The CDR3 protein is CASRKTGGHSGANVLTF. The CDR3 nucleotides read TGTGCCAGCAGGAAGACAGGGGGCCACTCTGGGGCCAACGTCCTGACTTTC.

Written as DNA, the CDR3 is TGTGCCAGCAGTGAAGACCCCATATCCCGATCTGTCGTTCGGGAGTTCTTC. Its protein product is CASSEDPISRSVVREFF. The chain links TRBV2 to TRBJ2-1; D unresolved. Germline CDR1 and CDR2: SNHLY and FYNNEI. The CDR3 length is 17 residues. Trimming took off 1 base at V and 14 bases at J, with 27 bases between the two ends.

V is TRBV7-9 and J is TRBJ2-7; 12 bases fit TRBD2. The germline CDR1 and CDR2 sequences are SEHNR and FQNEAQ (reference sequence). The V gene end was trimmed by 1 base and the J gene end by 6 bases; junction bases not matched to a gene: 4. The CDR3 sequence is 15 residues long. The CDR3, as DNA: TGTGCCAGCAGCTTAGAACTAGCGGGAGGTCCCGAGCAGTACTTC. Protein: CASSLELAGGPEQYF.

The V gene is TRBV11-2, the J gene TRBJ1-1; D is ambiguous. Trimming took off 2 bases at V and 1 base at J, with 8 bases between the two ends. The germline gives CDR1 SGHAT, CDR2 FQNNGV. There are 14 residues in the CDR3. The CDR3 nucleotides are TGTGCCAGCAGCTTACAGGCTTCGAACACTGAAGCTTTCTTT. Its translation: CASSLQASNTEAFF.

V usage is TRBV28 and J usage is TRBJ2-3; weak D call: TRBD1 (5 bases). Germline-derived CDR1 and CDR2 are MDHEN and SYDVKM. The CDR3 is 15 residues long. The ends were cut back, 3 bases at V and 0 bases at J, with 10 bases in the middle. In nucleotides, the CDR3 is TGTGCCAGCAGTTTGACAGACACTAGCACAGATACGCAGTATTTT. It specifies CASSLTDTSTDTQYF.

Here the CDR3 DNA reads TGTGCCAGCAGCCAAGACAGTTCCTCCTACGAGCAGTACTTC. This gives the protein CASSQDSSSYEQYF. The chain joins TRBV5-5 to TRBJ2-7; possible D gene TRBD1, 5 bases. The V end lost 4 bases, the J end lost 0 bases, and 11 bases lay between the germline ends. Germline-derived CDR1 and CDR2 are SGHKS and YYEKEE (reference sequence). This CDR3 spans 14 amino acids. The full variable domain, rest sourced from reference TRBV5-5 and TRBJ2-7, is DAGVTQSPTHLIKTRGQQVTLRCSPISGHKSVSWYQQVLGQGPQFIFQYYEKEERGRGNFPDRFSARQFPNYSSELNVNALLLGDSALYLCASSQDSSSYEQYFGPGTRLTVT.

V and J are TRBV5-1 and TRBJ1-1; TRBD1 might be the D (6 bases). CDR1 SGHRS and CDR2 YFSETQ come from the germline V gene. This CDR3 spans 14 amino acids. V was pared by 6 bases and J by 1 base, with 13 bases between. CDR3 nucleotides: TGCGCCAGCAATTTAGGGGGGGCGAACACTGAAGCTTTCTTT. Translated, it gives CASNLGGANTEAFF.

The CDR3, as DNA: TGTGCCAGCAGACCTGACAGGACTGGAAACACCATATATTTT. This gives the protein CASRPDRTGNTIYF. V and J are TRBV11-2 and TRBJ1-3, with D perhaps matching TRBD1 (6 bases). The germline V and J ends were trimmed by 6 bases and 2 bases, with 11 bases remaining between them. This CDR3 has 14 residues. The germline gives CDR1 SGHAT, CDR2 FQNNGV.

CDR3 bases: TGTGCCTGGAGTGTTTTAAACAGGGTGGGCCAAAACATTCAGTACTTC. Its protein product is CAWSVLNRVGQNIQYF. V usage is TRBV30 and J usage is TRBJ2-4, with TRBD1 as a possible D gene (6 bases). The germline gives CDR1 GTSNPN, CDR2 SVGIG (reference sequence). This CDR3 is built from 16 residues. The ends were cut back, 0 bases at V and 5 bases at J, with 17 bases in the middle.

The chain uses TRBV19 and TRBJ2-5; the match to TRBD2 covers 7 bases. Germline CDR1 reads LNHDA; CDR2 reads SQIVND (reference sequence). After removal of 4 bases from V and 5 bases from J, the junction contained 13 bases not matched to a gene. This CDR3 comprises 16 residues. CDR3 DNA: TGTGCCAGTAGTAAGAGGGCTAGCGGACTTGGGGAGACCCAGTACTTC. As protein: CASSKRASGLGETQYF.

V and J are TRBV28 and TRBJ1-1, with D hard to call. Germline CDR1 and CDR2: MDHEN and SYDVKM. The V end lost 2 bases, the J end lost 12 bases, and 16 bases lay between the germline ends. The CDR3 is 13 residues long. The DNA for the CDR3 is TGTGCCAGCAGTTTAGGTACCCGAATACTCCCTTTCTTT. The encoded protein is CASSLGTRILPFF.

This chain joins TRBV29-1 and TRBJ2-3; 14 bases line up with TRBD2. The CDR3 runs 15 residues. Unmatched junction bases numbered 6, after V lost 4 bases and J lost 6 bases. CDR1 is SQVTM, CDR2 ANQGSEA, per germline. The CDR3 reads CSVGRLAGGLDTQYF. In DNA, the CDR3 is TGCAGCGTTGGTCGACTAGCGGGAGGGTTGGATACGCAGTATTTT.

The V call is TRBV4-1, the J call TRBJ2-1; TRBD2 matches at 10 bases. V shed 0 bases, J shed 6 bases, and the junction held 8 bases outside the gene matches. The CDR3 runs 17 residues. CDR1 is MGHRA, CDR2 YSYEKL, per germline. CDR3 loop: CASSQDLGLAGVNEQFF. The CDR3 DNA follows: TGCGCCAGCAGCCAAGATCTAGGTCTAGCGGGAGTCAATGAGCAGTTCTTC.

V gene TRBV5-1 combines with J gene TRBJ2-2; D is possibly TRBD2 (6 bases). Germline V gives CDR1 SGHRS, CDR2 YFSETQ. V lost 0 bases and J 1 base, leaving 10 bases between the germline ends. The CDR3 sequence is 16 residues long. Here the CDR3 reads CASSLEGTLNTGELFF. CDR3 DNA: TGCGCCAGCAGCTTGGAAGGGACTCTGAACACCGGGGAGCTGTTTTTT.

A single count supports this clone. Other nucleotide sequences from this sample produce the same CDR3. The chain uses TRBV15 and TRBJ2-7, with D perhaps matching TRBD1 (5 bases). V was cut by 1 base and J by 0 bases, with 7 bases left in between. From germline, CDR1 is LNHNV and CDR2 YYDKDF (reference sequence). The CDR3 consists of 14 residues. This chain's CDR3 is CATSRGGSSYEQYF. In DNA, the CDR3 is TGTGCCACCAGCAGAGGGGGCAGCTCCTACGAGCAGTACTTC.

The chain joins TRBV5-5 to TRBJ2-3; 12 bases match TRBD2. Looked up from germline, CDR1 is SGHKS and CDR2 is YYEKEE (reference sequence). J gave up 3 bases and V 1 base, and 0 bases lay outside the gene matches. CDR3 size: 15 residues. The chain's CDR3 is CASSLTSGGTDTQYF. For the CDR3, the DNA is TGTGCCAGCAGCTTGACTAGCGGGGGGACAGATACGCAGTATTTT.

V gene TRBV28 combines with J gene TRBJ2-7; 8 nucleotides match TRBD2. The germline V gene encodes CDR1 MDHEN and CDR2 SYDVKM. V was pared by 3 bases and J by 4 bases, with 8 bases of the junction left unmatched. The CDR3 extends over 15 amino acids. Written as DNA, the CDR3 is TGTGCCAGCAGTTTGACGGGACTAGTAGGGTACGAGCAGTACTTC. Residues: CASSLTGLVGYEQYF.

The chain joins TRBV6-6 to TRBJ2-7, with D hard to call. Germline CDR1 and CDR2: MNHNY and SVGAGI (reference sequence). V was shortened by 6 bases and J by 3 bases, with 9 bases between the two germline ends. The CDR3 extends over 12 amino acids. The CDR3 region has the DNA TGTGCCAGCAGCCGCAGTGACTACGAGCAGTACTTC. The encoded protein is CASSRSDYEQYF.

The V and J genes are TRBV9 and TRBJ1-4, with TRBD1 as a possible D gene (6 bases). Per germline, CDR1 SGDLS and CDR2 YYNGEE. The CDR3 is made up of 16 amino acids. Trimming took off 7 bases at V and 8 bases at J, with 24 bases between the two ends. The CDR3 loop reads CASALGTNLVGEKLFF. CDR3 DNA: TGTGCCAGCGCCCTCGGGACAAATCTGGTCGGAGAAAAACTGTTTTTT.